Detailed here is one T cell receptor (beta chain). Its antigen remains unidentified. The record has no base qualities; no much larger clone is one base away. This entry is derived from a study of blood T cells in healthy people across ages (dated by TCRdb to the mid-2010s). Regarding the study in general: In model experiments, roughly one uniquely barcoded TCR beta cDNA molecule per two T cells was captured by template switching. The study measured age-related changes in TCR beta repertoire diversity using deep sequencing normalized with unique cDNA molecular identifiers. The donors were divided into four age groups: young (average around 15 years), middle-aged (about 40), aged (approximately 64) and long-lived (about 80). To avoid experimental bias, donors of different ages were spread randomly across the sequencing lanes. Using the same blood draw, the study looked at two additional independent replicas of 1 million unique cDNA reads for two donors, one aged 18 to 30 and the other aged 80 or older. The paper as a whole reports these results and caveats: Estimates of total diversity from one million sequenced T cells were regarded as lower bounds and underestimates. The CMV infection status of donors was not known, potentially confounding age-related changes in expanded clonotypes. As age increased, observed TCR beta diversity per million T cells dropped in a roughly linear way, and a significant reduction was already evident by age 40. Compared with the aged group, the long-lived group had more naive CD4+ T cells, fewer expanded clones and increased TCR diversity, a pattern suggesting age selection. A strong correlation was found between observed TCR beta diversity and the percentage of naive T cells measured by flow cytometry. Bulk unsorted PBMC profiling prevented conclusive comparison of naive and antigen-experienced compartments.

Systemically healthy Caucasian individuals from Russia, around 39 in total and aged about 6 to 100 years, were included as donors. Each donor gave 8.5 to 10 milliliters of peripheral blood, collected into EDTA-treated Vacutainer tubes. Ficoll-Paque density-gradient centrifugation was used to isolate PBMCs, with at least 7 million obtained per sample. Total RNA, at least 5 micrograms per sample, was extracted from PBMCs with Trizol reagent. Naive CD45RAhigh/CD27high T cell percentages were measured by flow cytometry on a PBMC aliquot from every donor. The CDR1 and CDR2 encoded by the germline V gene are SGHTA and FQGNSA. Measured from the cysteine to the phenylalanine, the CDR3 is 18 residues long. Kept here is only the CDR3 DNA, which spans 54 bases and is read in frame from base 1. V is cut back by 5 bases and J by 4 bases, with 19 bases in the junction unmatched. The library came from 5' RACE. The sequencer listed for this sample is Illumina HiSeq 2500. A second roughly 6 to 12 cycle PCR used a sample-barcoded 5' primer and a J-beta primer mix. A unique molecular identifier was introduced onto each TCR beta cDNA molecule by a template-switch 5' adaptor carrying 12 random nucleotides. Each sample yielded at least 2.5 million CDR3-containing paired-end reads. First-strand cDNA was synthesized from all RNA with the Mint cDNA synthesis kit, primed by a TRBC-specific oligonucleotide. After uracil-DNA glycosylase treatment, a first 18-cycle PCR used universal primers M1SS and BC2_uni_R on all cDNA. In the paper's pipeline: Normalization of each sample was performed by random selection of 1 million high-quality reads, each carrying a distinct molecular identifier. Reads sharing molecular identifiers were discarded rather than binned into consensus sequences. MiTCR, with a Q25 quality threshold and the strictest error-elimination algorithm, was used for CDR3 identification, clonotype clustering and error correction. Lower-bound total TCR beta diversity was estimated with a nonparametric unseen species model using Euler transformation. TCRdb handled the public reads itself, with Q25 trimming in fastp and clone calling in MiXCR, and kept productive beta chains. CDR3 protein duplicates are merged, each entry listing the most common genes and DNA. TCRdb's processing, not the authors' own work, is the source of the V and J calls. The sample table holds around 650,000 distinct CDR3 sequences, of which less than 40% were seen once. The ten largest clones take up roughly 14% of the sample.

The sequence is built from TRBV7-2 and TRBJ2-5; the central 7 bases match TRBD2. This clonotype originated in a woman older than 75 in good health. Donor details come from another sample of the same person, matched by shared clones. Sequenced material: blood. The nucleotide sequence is TGTGCCAGCAGCCCCCGTTACTGGGGGGTCCGCGGGGGAGAGACCCAGTACTTC. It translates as CASSPRYWGVRGGETQYF. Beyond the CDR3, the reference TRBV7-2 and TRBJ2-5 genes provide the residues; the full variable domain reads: GAGVSQSPSNKVTEKGKDVELRCDPISGHTALYWYRQSLGQGLEFLIYFQGNSAPDKSGLPSDRFSAERTGGSVSTLTIQRTQQEDSAVYLCASSPRYWGVRGGETQYFGPGTRLLVL.